The rows below give T cell receptor beta chains drawn from one sample of a study of beta chain features in type 1 diabetes. Clones were sequenced by immunoSEQ multiplex PCR, and TCRdb holds only the in-frame ones, with some missing. Among around 310,000 clones listed, approximately 10% were seen once. The sequenced material came from naive CD4+ T cells from blood. These receptors came from a woman in her 30s in good health. The CDR3 runs from the conserved cysteine through the conserved F or W. Each record gives: clone size, V gene, J gene, D gene, CDR3 DNA, CDR3 protein. The D gene is left open where the match is weak. Clone size appears in some rows only: once, few, many, or a class for an expanded clone.

few,TRBV5-6,TRBJ2-7,TRBD2,TGTGCCAGCAACCCCGGGACTAGCTCCTACGAGCAGTACTTC,CASNPGTSSYEQYF
.,TRBV7-3,TRBJ2-1,TRBD1,TGTGCCAGCAGCGAGGGACAGGGGAACTACAATGAGCAGTTCTTC,CASSEGQGNYNEQFF
.,TRBV5-4,TRBJ2-1,TRBD2,TGTGCCAGCAGCTTGGGCTGGATAGCGGGAGTCGCCGGTGAGCAGTTCTTC,CASSLGWIAGVAGEQFF
few,TRBV4-2,TRBJ1-1,.,TGTGCCAGCAGCCAAGATCTAGTGTTTTTGGGGGGGAACACTGAAGCTTTCTTT,CASSQDLVFLGGNTEAFF
few,TRBV4-3,TRBJ1-1,.,TGCGCCAGCAGCCGAGCGCGGAGGGAGAACACTGAAGCTTTCTTT,CASSRARRENTEAFF
.,TRBV15,TRBJ2-4,.,TGTGCCACCAGCAGAGCGGACAGTCGCCTGACCAAAAACATTCAGTACTTC,CATSRADSRLTKNIQYF
.,TRBV2,TRBJ2-2,TRBD2,TGTGCCAGCAGTGCGACTAGCGGGAGATCCACCGGGGAGCTGTTTTTT,CASSATSGRSTGELFF
.,TRBV29-1,TRBJ2-3,TRBD2,TGCAGCGTTGGGGGACTAGCGGCTACTAGCACAGATACGCAGTATTTT,CSVGGLAATSTDTQYF
.,TRBV19,TRBJ1-5,.,TGTGCCAGTAGTATCTCTGGGCCCGGGCCCCAGCATTTT,CASSISGPGPQHF
few,TRBV6-5,TRBJ2-5,.,TGTGCCAGCAGTTACTCAGCGGGTGGCCAAGAGACCCAGTACTTC,CASSYSAGGQETQYF
few,TRBV2,TRBJ1-5,.,TGTGCCAGCAGCGCAGGGGCTGGGAATCAGCCCCAGCATTTT,CASSAGAGNQPQHF
.,TRBV2,TRBJ2-3,.,TGTGCCAGCAGGATTGAGGGCCGGCTGGCAGATACGCAGTATTTT,CASRIEGRLADTQYF
few,TRBV28,TRBJ2-7,TRBD1,TGTGCCAGCCGGGACAGGGGGTACGAGCAGTACTTC,CASRDRGYEQYF
few,TRBV29-1,TRBJ2-3,TRBD1,TGCAGCGTTGATGAGGGGGCCTACTCAGATACGCAGTATTTT,CSVDEGAYSDTQYF
.,TRBV19,TRBJ1-2,TRBD1,TGTGCCAGTAGTCTTCAGGACAGGCTGAGCTATGGCTACACCTTC,CASSLQDRLSYGYTF
few,TRBV11-2,TRBJ2-1,TRBD2,TGTGCCAGCAGCTTTACCAGCGGGGCAAACAATGAGCAGTTCTTC,CASSFTSGANNEQFF
few,TRBV7-2,TRBJ2-1,TRBD2,TGTGCCAGCAGCGGACTAGCGGGAGGTAAATACAATGAGCAGTTCTTC,CASSGLAGGKYNEQFF
.,TRBV20-1,TRBJ1-1,.,TGCACCGCGGCCGGCCACACTGAAGCTTTCTTT,CTAAGHTEAFF
few,TRBV5-4,TRBJ2-7,.,TGTGCCAGCAGCGCCGACAGGAGTGACGAGCAGTACTTC,CASSADRSDEQYF
.,TRBV9,TRBJ2-1,.,TGTGCCAGCAGCGTAGAACTCAATGAGCAGTTCTTC,CASSVELNEQFF
few,TRBV2,TRBJ2-1,TRBD2,TGTGCCAGCAGTAGACTAGCTTATGAGCAGTTCTTC,CASSRLAYEQFF
.,TRBV12-5,TRBJ1-1,TRBD1,TGTGCTAGTGGTCGCGGACAGGGGGCGGTCGGGGGCACTGAAGCTTTCTTT,CASGRGQGAVGGTEAFF
.,TRBV27,TRBJ1-2,.,TGTGCCAGCAGTTCCAAGCCAGGGGTTAACTATGGCTACACCTTC,CASSSKPGVNYGYTF
few,TRBV4-3,TRBJ2-3,TRBD2,TGCGCCAGCAGCCCGCGACTAGCGGGAGGGGGGGATACGCAGTATTTT,CASSPRLAGGGDTQYF
.,TRBV18,TRBJ2-7,TRBD2,TGTGCCAGCTCACCGGCTAGCGGCTCCTACGAGCAGTACTTC,CASSPASGSYEQYF
few,TRBV9,TRBJ2-1,TRBD2,TGTGCCAGCAGCCTAGGGACTAGCGGGAGAGGATACAATGAGCAGTTCTTC,CASSLGTSGRGYNEQFF
.,TRBV18,TRBJ2-7,TRBD2,TGTGCCAGCTCACCAGGACTAGCGGGCTCCTACGAGCAGTACTTC,CASSPGLAGSYEQYF
.,TRBV4-3,TRBJ2-1,TRBD2,TGCGCCAGCAGCCGAGTTCCGGGACTAGCGGACAATGAGCAGTTCTTC,CASSRVPGLADNEQFF
few,TRBV29-1,TRBJ1-2,.,TGCAGCGTTGAATCGACAGCCTATGGCTACACCTTC,CSVESTAYGYTF
few,TRBV9,TRBJ2-5,.,TGTGCCAGCAGCGTAGCCGTCCAAGAGACCCAGTACTTC,CASSVAVQETQYF
.,TRBV11-1,TRBJ2-1,TRBD2,TGTGCCAGCAGCTTATACCTCACTAGCGGGAGTCAAAATGAGCAGTTCTTC,CASSLYLTSGSQNEQFF
few,TRBV5-4,TRBJ2-5,.,TGTGCCAGCAGCTTGAACAGAAAAGAGACCCAGTACTTC,CASSLNRKETQYF
.,TRBV7-2,TRBJ2-7,TRBD2,TGTGCCAGCAGCGCAAGGACTAGGGCCTACGAGCAGTACTTC,CASSARTRAYEQYF
.,TRBV6-5,TRBJ2-7,.,TGTGCCAGCAGTTCTTCTTCCGAGCAGTACTTC,CASSSSSEQYF
.,TRBV4-2,TRBJ2-1,TRBD2,TGTGCCAGCAGCCAGGTCGGACTAGCGGGCAACAATGAGCAGTTCTTC,CASSQVGLAGNNEQFF
few,TRBV7-8,TRBJ2-1,TRBD2,TGTGCCAGCAGAGGGACTAGCGGGTACAATGAGCAGTTCTTC,CASRGTSGYNEQFF
few,TRBV5-1,TRBJ2-7,TRBD1,TGCGCCAGCAGCGGCTCGGGACAGATCTACGAGCAGTACTTC,CASSGSGQIYEQYF
.,TRBV27,TRBJ2-1,TRBD2,TGTGCCAGCAGTGCCGTTAGCGGGATAGTAAATGAGCAGTTCTTC,CASSAVSGIVNEQFF
few,TRBV7-3,TRBJ2-2,.,TGTGCCAGCAGCTTAAACCGGGAGTCGGCCGGGGAGCTGTTTTTT,CASSLNRESAGELFF
few,TRBV7-2,TRBJ1-5,TRBD1,TGTGCCAGCAGCCCCGGGACAGTCAATCAGCCCCAGCATTTT,CASSPGTVNQPQHF
.,TRBV18,TRBJ2-1,TRBD2,TGTGCCAGCTCACCTAGCCTAGCGGGAGGGAGCTCCTACAATGAGCAGTTCTTC,CASSPSLAGGSSYNEQFF
few,TRBV18,TRBJ2-5,.,TGTGCCAGCTCACCGGCCATTGTCGAGACCCAGTACTTC,CASSPAIVETQYF
few,TRBV29-1,TRBJ2-7,TRBD1,TGCAGCGTTGGGGCGGACAGGGGGCCCCGAGAGAGGAGATACGAGCAGTACTTC,CSVGADRGPRERRYEQYF
few,TRBV7-2,TRBJ2-3,TRBD2,TGTGCCAGCAGCTTAGCTAGCGGGAGAGGGAATGCAGATACGCAGTATTTT,CASSLASGRGNADTQYF
.,TRBV11-3,TRBJ2-3,TRBD2,TGTGCCAGCAGCTCAGGACTAGCGGGAGGGACAGATACGCAGTATTTT,CASSSGLAGGTDTQYF
.,TRBV7-9,TRBJ2-7,TRBD2,TGTGCCAGCAGCCCGGGACTAGCACCCTACGAGCAGTACTTC,CASSPGLAPYEQYF